The 32 T cell receptor beta chains given below trace back to one sample, sequenced in a study of shared clonotypes between healthy human individuals. Sequenced by immunoSEQ multiplex PCR; TCRdb stores in-frame clones only, minus some. This table has about 610,000 clones, approximately 96% appearing once. Naive CD8 isolation took CD45RO-negative cells positively selected for CCR7 and excluded terminally differentiated effector memory CD45RA+ cells. The source material was naive CD8+ T cells sorted from blood. These receptors originate from a woman aged 30 to 39 in good health.

This clone appeared once. The chain employs TRBV29-1 and TRBJ2-5, with 7 bases identical to TRBD2. The end of the DNA fits TRBJ2-7 better, so the J call may be wrong. Germline-derived CDR1 and CDR2 are SQVTM and ANQGSEA. The CDR3 runs 14 residues. In DNA form, the CDR3 reads TGCAGCGTTGAAGGACGGGGAGGGCCAAACGAGCAGTACTTC. Translated, it gives CSVEGRGGPNEQYF.

V gene TRBV10-3 combines with J gene TRBJ2-5; D is ambiguous. The CDR3 has 13 amino acids. CDR1 and CDR2 from the germline V gene are ENHRY and SYGVKD. Trimming removed 0 bases at V and 2 bases at J, with 4 bases between. This CDR3 reads CAISESKQETQYF. DNA for the CDR3: TGTGCCATCAGTGAGTCCAAACAAGAGACCCAGTACTTC.

The V and J genes are TRBV5-4 and TRBJ1-3, with TRBD1 matching 7 bases. The CDR3 is 14 amino acids. V lost 4 bases and J lost 4; bases outside the gene matches: 5. Germline V gene sequence: CDR1 SGHNT, CDR2 YYREEE (reference sequence). CDR3 loop: CASSPTGEGNTIYF. Written as DNA, the CDR3 is TGTGCCAGCAGCCCCACAGGGGAGGGAAACACCATATATTTT.

This chain connects TRBV28 to TRBJ2-6; TRBD2 matches at 11 bases. The germline gives CDR1 MDHEN, CDR2 SYDVKM. V lost 5 bases to trimming and J lost 0 bases; unmatched junction nucleotides: 3. CDR3 length equals 17 residues. CDR3: CASSRSGRASGANVLTF. CDR3 nucleotides: TGTGCCAGCAGTCGTAGCGGGAGGGCCTCTGGGGCCAACGTCCTGACTTTC.

As regards this clone: At one of its ends the junction is not consistent with the germline gene, which may arise from a read error. CDR3 amino acids: CASSYGSFNEQFF. The DNA of the CDR3 is TGTGCCAGCAGCTACGGGTCCTTCAATGAGCAGTTCTTC. This rearrangement joins TRBV11-2 to TRBJ2-1; D is unresolved. This CDR3 comprises 13 residues. The germline CDR1 and CDR2 sequences are SGHAT and FQNNGV.

This clone came up once. The genes are TRBV20-1 and TRBJ2-7; TRBD1 matches at 11 bases. V lost 7 bases to trimming and J lost 6 bases; unmatched junction nucleotides: 2. Germline lookup yields CDR1 DFQATT and CDR2 SNEGSKA (reference sequence). The CDR3 loop spans 11 amino acids. CDR3 in DNA: TGCAGTGGGACAGGGGGCGGCGAGCAGTACTTC. Translating gives CSGTGGGEQYF.

Points on this clone: The sample holds other DNA sequences that translate to the same CDR3. The chain joins TRBV27 to TRBJ2-2; D is perhaps TRBD1 (5 bases). CDR1 is MNHEY and CDR2 is SMNVEV in the germline V gene (reference sequence). V lost 2 bases and J lost 5, with 9 bases in between. The CDR3 is 14 amino acids. This CDR3 is CASSLIGDTGELFF. In nucleotides, the CDR3 is TGTGCCAGCAGTTTAATAGGGGATACCGGGGAGCTGTTTTTT.

The chain recombines TRBV7-8 with TRBJ1-1, with 9 nucleotides matching TRBD1. Germline V gene sequence: CDR1 SGHVS, CDR2 FQNEAQ. V gave up 5 bases and J gave up 4 bases; unmatched junction bases: 5. This CDR3 comprises 14 residues. The CDR3 region has the DNA TGTGCCAGCAGCCCCGACAGGGGGACCACTGAAGCTTTCTTT. Amino acid sequence: CASSPDRGTTEAFF.

The chain combines TRBV19 with TRBJ2-7; D might be TRBD1 (6 bases). Germline CDR1 reads LNHDA; CDR2 reads SQIVND (reference sequence). Trimming cost V 6 bases and J 3 bases, with 18 bases left between them. The CDR3 is 15 residues long. Here the CDR3 reads CASSPGVLGGYEQYF. The CDR3, as DNA: TGTGCCAGTAGCCCCGGGGTGTTAGGGGGCTACGAGCAGTACTTC.

The V call is TRBV5-6, the J call TRBJ2-5, with no clear D. Per the germline V gene, CDR1 is SGHDT and CDR2 is YYEEEE. Trimming left V 1 base short and J 3 bases short, with 10 bases between. The CDR3 consists of 14 residues. The CDR3, as DNA: TGTGCCAGCAGCTTGCTCCCTAGAGAAGAGACCCAGTACTTC. Residues: CASSLLPREETQYF. The full variable domain, its missing parts supplied by reference TRBV5-6 and TRBJ2-5, is DAGVTQSPTHLIKTRGQQVTLRCSPKSGHDTVSWYQQALGQGPQFIFQYYEEEERQRGNFPDRFSGHQFPNYSSELNVNALLLGDSALYLCASSLLPREETQYFGPGTRLLVL.

The J gene is TRBJ2-2, the V gene TRBV7-9; 9 positions match TRBD2. Germline lookup yields CDR1 SEHNR and CDR2 FQNEAQ (reference sequence). V was pared by 6 bases and J by 7 bases, with 12 bases of the junction left unmatched. The CDR3 is 16 amino acids. The CDR3 bases are TGTGCCAGCAGAAAGGGGGTAGCGGGAGTAAGCGGGGAGCTGTTTTTT. It yields the protein CASRKGVAGVSGELFF.

This clone was detected once. This chain joins TRBV6-1 and TRBJ1-5; no clear D gene. V was cut by 0 bases and J by 0 bases, with 9 bases left in between. There are 16 residues in the CDR3. CDR1 and CDR2 from the germline V gene are MNHNS and SASEGT. The DNA of the CDR3 is TGTGCCAGCAGTGAAGCGCTTCACTATAGCAATCAGCCCCAGCATTTT. Translation: CASSEALHYSNQPQHF.

V gene TRBV11-2 combines with J gene TRBJ2-1; 13 nucleotides match TRBD2. Trimming cost V 0 bases and J 5 bases; bases outside gene matches: 13. Germline V gene sequence: CDR1 SGHAT, CDR2 FQNNGV. CDR3 size: 20 residues. The CDR3 region has the DNA TGTGCCAGCAGCTTAGATAGGGGACTAGCGGGAATAAGTCGTAACAATGAGCAGTTCTTC. Residues: CASSLDRGLAGISRNNEQFF.

In regard to this clone: The same CDR3 can be traced to other DNA sequences in this sample. The chain uses TRBV27 and TRBJ1-1; D remains unclear. The CDR3 runs to 12 residues. The germline V gene encodes CDR1 MNHEY and CDR2 SMNVEV (reference sequence). The ends were cut back, 6 bases at V and 5 bases at J, with 10 bases in the middle. The CDR3 reads CASRTGGTEAFF. The CDR3 region has the DNA TGTGCCAGCAGAACGGGAGGGACTGAAGCTTTCTTT.

J is TRBJ1-5 and V is TRBV28; tentatively, D is TRBD1 (6 bases). The CDR3 has 15 amino acids. The V gene's germline CDR1 is MDHEN and CDR2 SYDVKM. Between the trimmed V and J ends, which lost 1 base and 5 bases, there was a span of 12 bases. The CDR3 spells CASSLSGAGHQPQHF. CDR3 DNA sequence: TGTGCCAGCAGTTTATCAGGGGCGGGCCATCAGCCCCAGCATTTT.

The genes are TRBV5-1 and TRBJ1-6, with 9 positions matching TRBD1. CDR3 length: 15 amino acids. From germline, CDR1 is SGHRS and CDR2 YFSETQ. J was trimmed by 10 bases and V by 0 bases; bases with no gene match: 5. CDR3: CASSLDRDRVSPLHF. The CDR3 DNA reads as TGCGCCAGCAGCTTGGACCGGGACAGGGTATCACCCCTCCACTTT.

In nucleotides, the CDR3 is TGTGCCAGCAGTTTATTCGGACAGCCACAAGAGACCCAGTACTTC. Protein product: CASSLFGQPQETQYF. The genes are TRBV27 and TRBJ2-5, with D possibly being TRBD1 (6 bases). Per the germline V gene, CDR1 is MNHEY and CDR2 is SMNVEV (reference sequence). The CDR3 covers 15 residues. Deletions cut 1 base from V and 2 bases from J, with 11 bases between.

The sample holds one count of this clone. The CDR3 nucleotides are TGTGCCAGCAGCTTAGGGGCCGCCGGGCCCTATGGCTACACCTTC. Encoded protein: CASSLGAAGPYGYTF. V and J are TRBV7-9 and TRBJ1-2, with D unclear. V was cut by 1 base and J by 4 bases, with 13 bases left in between. Germline CDR1 is SEHNR and CDR2 is FQNEAQ (reference sequence). The CDR3 has 15 amino acids.

The CDR3 nucleotides are TGTGCCAGCAGTTACAGTCGGTTTGGCCCTGAAGCTTTCTTT. Protein sequence: CASSYSRFGPEAFF. The rearrangement joins TRBV6-5 to TRBJ1-1; D unclear. This CDR3 region has 14 residues. V was trimmed by 2 bases and J by 6 bases, leaving 13 bases between them. CDR1 and CDR2 (germline): MNHEY, SVGAGI.

This chain links TRBV2 with TRBJ2-3; TRBD2 aligns across 7 bases. V lost 9 bases to trimming and J lost 3 bases; unmatched junction nucleotides: 9. Germline V lookup: CDR1 SNHLY, CDR2 FYNNEI. There are 14 residues in the CDR3. In DNA, the CDR3 is TGTGCCAGATGGAGCGGGATTTTAACAGATACGCAGTATTTT. It encodes CARWSGILTDTQYF.

As concerns this clone: At one end, the junction sequence differs from germline, possibly due to a read error. The chain joins TRBV27 to TRBJ1-4; TRBD1 is a possible D gene (5 bases). This CDR3 comprises 10 residues. Germline CDR1 is MNHEY and CDR2 is SMNVEV (reference sequence). CDR3 in amino acids: CASRDSTGRF. The CDR3 bases are TGTGCCAGCAGAGACAGCACCGGTCGTTTT.

The chain carries TRBV5-4 and TRBJ1-1; the D gene is possibly TRBD1 (6 bases). Trimming left V 1 base short and J 1 base short, with 11 bases between. Looked up from germline, CDR1 is SGHNT and CDR2 is YYREEE (reference sequence). The CDR3 extends over 15 amino acids. CDR3 loop: CASSLPGETNTEAFF. The CDR3 coding sequence is TGTGCCAGCAGCTTGCCAGGGGAGACGAACACTGAAGCTTTCTTT.

The chain carries TRBV7-9 and TRBJ2-3; maybe TRBD2 (5 bases). Trimming cost V 4 bases and J 5 bases, with 16 bases left between them. Germline values: CDR1 SEHNR, CDR2 FQNEAQ (reference sequence). The CDR3 is 15 amino acids. The CDR3 sequence: CASSYELDGVDTQYF. The DNA of the CDR3 is TGTGCCAGCAGCTACGAATTGGACGGGGTAGATACGCAGTATTTT.

The chain couples TRBV13 to TRBJ2-2; 11 bases are shared with TRBD2. The CDR3 is made up of 17 amino acids. Germline loops: CDR1 PRHDT, CDR2 FYEKMQ (reference sequence). V lost 5 bases and J lost 1; bases outside the gene matches: 6. The CDR3 DNA reads TGTGCCAGCAGCGCATTACTAGCGGGAGTGAACACCGGGGAGCTGTTTTTT. It translates to CASSALLAGVNTGELFF.

The V call is TRBV15, the J call TRBJ2-1; D not resolved. The germline V and J ends were trimmed by 0 bases and 0 bases, with 18 bases remaining between them. CDR1 is LNHNV and CDR2 is YYDKDF in the germline V gene (reference sequence). This CDR3 contains 19 residues. CDR3 residues: CATSRDPRAAGASYNEQFF. The CDR3 region has the DNA TGTGCCACCAGCAGAGATCCTAGGGCGGCAGGAGCCTCCTACAATGAGCAGTTCTTC. The full variable domain, its missing parts supplied by reference TRBV15 and TRBJ2-1, is DAMVIQNPRYQVTQFGKPVTLSCSQTLNHNVMYWYQQKSSQAPKLLFHYYDKDFNNEADTPDNFQSRRPNTSFCFLDIRSPGLGDTAMYLCATSRDPRAAGASYNEQFFGPGTRLTVL.

Concerning this clone itself: This CDR3 is also generated by other DNA sequences in the sample. The V and J genes are TRBV27 and TRBJ2-7; no firm D call. The germline V and J ends were trimmed by 3 bases and 0 bases, with 9 bases remaining between them. Germline CDR1 and CDR2: MNHEY and SMNVEV (reference sequence). This CDR3 region has 14 residues. The CDR3 coding sequence is TGTGCCAGCAGTTTGGGTACTTCCTCCTACGAGCAGTACTTC. Protein: CASSLGTSSYEQYF.

The V call is TRBV7-9, the J call TRBJ2-7; TRBD2 might be the D (5 bases). Trimming took 1 base from V and 7 from J, leaving 8 bases between them. CDR1 SEHNR and CDR2 FQNEAQ come from the germline V gene (reference sequence). The CDR3 length is 12 residues. The CDR3 coding sequence is TGTGCCAGCAGCTTAGGAACGGGAGAGCAGTACTTC. Translation gives CASSLGTGEQYF.

This chain connects TRBV28 to TRBJ2-5; the D gene could be TRBD1 or TRBD2 (7 bases each). The V and J ends lost 3 bases and 1 base respectively, with 12 bases between them. CDR1 MDHEN and CDR2 SYDVKM come from the germline V gene. There are 15 residues in the CDR3. The CDR3 protein is CASSLGGGVQETQYF. The CDR3 nucleotides are TGTGCCAGCAGTTTGGGAGGGGGCGTCCAAGAGACCCAGTACTTC.

The V and J genes are TRBV28 and TRBJ2-7; 9 bases map to TRBD1. V lost 4 bases to trimming and J lost 3 bases; unmatched junction nucleotides: 4. Germline CDR1 MDHEN, CDR2 SYDVKM. The CDR3 runs to 14 residues. The CDR3 nucleotides are TGTGCCAGCAGTTCTTGGACAGGGGACTACGAGCAGTACTTC. Amino acids: CASSSWTGDYEQYF. The entire variable domain, with the rest obtained from reference TRBV28 and TRBJ2-7, is as follows: DVKVTQSSRYLVKRTGEKVFLECVQDMDHENMFWYRQDPGLGLRLIYFSYDVKMKEKGDIPEGYSVSREKKERFSLILESASTNQTSMYLCASSSWTGDYEQYFGPGTRLTVT.

This clone was recorded only once. The CDR3 DNA is TGTGCCAGCAGCGTACCGGGACGTGGCTACGAGCAGTACTTC. This gives the protein CASSVPGRGYEQYF. V and J are TRBV11-2 and TRBJ2-7; D is perhaps TRBD1 or TRBD2 (5 bases each). V gave up 5 bases and J gave up 3 bases, with 14 bases separating them. The CDR3 has 14 residues. Per germline, CDR1 SGHAT and CDR2 FQNNGV.

V is TRBV19 and J is TRBJ2-7; D is undetermined. The germline V gene has CDR1 LNHDA and CDR2 SQIVND (reference sequence). Trimming pared 1 base from V and 4 bases from J, leaving 8 bases between. This CDR3 has 13 amino acids. The CDR3 DNA reads as TGTGCCAGTAGTATAGGAATGGCTTACGAGCAGTACTTC. Its protein product is CASSIGMAYEQYF.

The chain uses TRBV27 and TRBJ1-5; tentative D call: TRBD1 (6 bases). The CDR3 sequence is 15 residues long. CDR1 is MNHEY and CDR2 is SMNVEV in the germline V gene (reference sequence). Trimming cost V 5 bases and J 1 base, with 12 bases left between them. The DNA for the CDR3 is TGTGCCAGCAGTACCTACCAGGGGAGCAATCAGCCCCAGCATTTT. It yields the protein CASSTYQGSNQPQHF.